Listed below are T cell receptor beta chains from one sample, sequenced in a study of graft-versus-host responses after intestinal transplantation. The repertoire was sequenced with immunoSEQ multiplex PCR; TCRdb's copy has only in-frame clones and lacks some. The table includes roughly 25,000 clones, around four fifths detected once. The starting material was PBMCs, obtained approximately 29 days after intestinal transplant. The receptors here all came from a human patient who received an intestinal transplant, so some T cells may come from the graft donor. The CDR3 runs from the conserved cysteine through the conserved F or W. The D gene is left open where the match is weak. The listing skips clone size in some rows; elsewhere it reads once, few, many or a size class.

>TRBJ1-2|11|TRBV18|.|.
CASSPQGGYTF
TGTGCCAGCTCACCACAGGGTGGCTACACCTTC
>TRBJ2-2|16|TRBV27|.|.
CASSPGLLGNTGELFF
TGTGCCAGCAGTCCCGGACTGTTAGGGAACACCGGGGAGCTGTTTTTT
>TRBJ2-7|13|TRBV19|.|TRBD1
CASSIQGAYEQYF
TGTGCCAGTAGTATCCAGGGGGCATACGAGCAGTACTTC
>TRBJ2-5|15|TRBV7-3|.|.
CASSREQGWEETQYF
TGTGCCAGCAGCCGTGAGCAGGGTTGGGAAGAGACCCAGTACTTC
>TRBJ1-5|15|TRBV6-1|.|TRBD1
CASRSRQGGNQPQHF
TGTGCCAGCAGGTCAAGACAGGGTGGCAATCAGCCCCAGCATTTT
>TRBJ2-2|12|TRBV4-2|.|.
CASSQDYGELFF
TGTGCCAGCAGCCAAGATTACGGGGAGCTGTTTTTT
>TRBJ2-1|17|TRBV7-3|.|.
CASSPTSGYPSYNERFF
TGTGCCAGCAGCCCAACCTCAGGGTACCCCTCTTACAATGAGCGGTTCTTC
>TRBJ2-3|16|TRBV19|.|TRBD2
CASSIQLAGATDTQYF
TGTGCCAGTAGTATACAGCTAGCGGGGGCCACAGATACGCAGTATTTT
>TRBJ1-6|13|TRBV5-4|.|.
CASSGGTPTPLHF
TGTGCCAGCAGCGGTGGGACGCCAACACCCCTCCACTTT
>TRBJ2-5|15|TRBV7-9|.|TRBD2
CASSLGLAGGETQYF
TGTGCCAGCAGCTTAGGACTAGCGGGAGGAGAGACCCAGTACTTC
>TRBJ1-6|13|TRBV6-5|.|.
CASSYSSNSPLHF
TGTGCCAGCAGTTACTCCAGCAATTCACCCCTCCACTTT
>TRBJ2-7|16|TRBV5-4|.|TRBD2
CASSFPEGGGRGEQYF
TGTGCCAGCAGCTTCCCGGAAGGCGGCGGGAGGGGCGAGCAGTACTTC
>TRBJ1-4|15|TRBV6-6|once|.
CASRPETVTYEKLFF
TGTGCCAGCAGACCCGAGACCGTAACTTATGAAAAACTGTTTTTT
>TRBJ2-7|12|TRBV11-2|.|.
CASRPGPYEQYF
TGTGCCAGCAGACCGGGACCCTACGAGCAGTACTTC
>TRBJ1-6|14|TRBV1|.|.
CTSSQSGDTKPLHF
TGCACCAGCAGCCAATCTGGGGACACCAAACCCCTCCACTTT
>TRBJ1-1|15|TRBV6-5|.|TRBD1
CASSSGQGLNTEAFF
TGTGCCAGCAGTTCCGGACAGGGGTTGAACACTGAAGCTTTCTTT
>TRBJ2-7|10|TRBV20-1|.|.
CSARVYEQYF
TGCAGTGCTAGGGTCTACGAGCAGTACTTC
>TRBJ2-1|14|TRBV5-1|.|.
CASTDSGVYNEQFF
TGCGCCAGCACCGATAGCGGAGTCTACAATGAGCAGTTCTTC
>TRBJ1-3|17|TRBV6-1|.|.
CASSEAWWWRAGNTIYF
TGTGCCAGCAGTGAAGCCTGGTGGTGGCGTGCTGGAAACACCATATATTTT
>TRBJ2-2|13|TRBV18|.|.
CASSPGGTGELFF
TGTGCCAGCTCACCAGGGGGCACCGGGGAGCTGTTTTTT
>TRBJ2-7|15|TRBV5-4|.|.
CASSSGLTSSYEQYF
TGTGCCAGCAGCTCCGGGTTAACAAGCTCCTACGAGCAGTACTTC
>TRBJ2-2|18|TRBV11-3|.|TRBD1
CASSSGDRGVANTGELFF
TGTGCCAGCAGCTCCGGGGACAGGGGCGTTGCGAACACCGGGGAGCTGTTTTTT
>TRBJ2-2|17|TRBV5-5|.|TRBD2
CASRILRSGTRGGELFF
TGTGCCAGCCGCATATTACGTTCCGGGACTAGGGGCGGGGAGCTGTTTTTT
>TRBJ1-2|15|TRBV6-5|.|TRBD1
CASSQTGGWGYGYTF
TGTGCCAGCAGTCAGACAGGGGGCTGGGGCTATGGCTACACCTTC
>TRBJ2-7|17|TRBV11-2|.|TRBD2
CASSLDGLAGASYEQYF
TGTGCCAGCAGCTTAGACGGGCTAGCGGGAGCCTCCTACGAGCAGTACTTC
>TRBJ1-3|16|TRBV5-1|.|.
CASSLNQGLSGNTIYF
TGCGCCAGCAGCTTGAACCAGGGGCTCTCTGGAAACACCATATATTTT
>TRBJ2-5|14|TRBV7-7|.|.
CASSLYPGEETQYF
TGTGCTAGCAGCTTATATCCGGGAGAGGAGACCCAGTACTTC
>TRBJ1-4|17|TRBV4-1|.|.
CASSQWVSRNSNEKLFF
TGCGCCAGCAGCCAATGGGTGTCTCGCAACTCTAATGAAAAACTGTTTTTT
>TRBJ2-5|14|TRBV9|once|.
CASSVEGHQETQYF
TGTGCCAGCAGCGTAGAGGGACACCAAGAGACCCAGTACTTC
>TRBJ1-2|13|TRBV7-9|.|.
CASSFDGLRGYTF
TGTGCCAGCAGCTTTGACGGACTTCGGGGCTACACCTTC
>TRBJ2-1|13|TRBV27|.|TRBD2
CASSPGLYNEQFF
TGTGCCAGCAGCCCGGGACTATACAATGAGCAGTTCTTC
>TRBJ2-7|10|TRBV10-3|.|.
CAIKEGEQYF
TGTGCCATCAAAGAAGGCGAGCAGTACTTC
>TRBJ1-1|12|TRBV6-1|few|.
CASGRENTEAFF
TGTGCCAGCGGTAGAGAGAACACTGAAGCTTTCTTT
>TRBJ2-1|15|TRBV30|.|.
CAWSVQMSSYNEQFF
TGTGCCTGGAGTGTACAAATGAGCTCCTACAATGAGCAGTTCTTC
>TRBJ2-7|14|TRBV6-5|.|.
CASSLVWTPYEQYF
TGTGCCAGCTCCCTAGTCTGGACCCCCTACGAGCAGTACTTC
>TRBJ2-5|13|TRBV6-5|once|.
CASSPGQQETQYF
TGTGCCAGCAGTCCCGGACAGCAAGAGACCCAGTACTTC
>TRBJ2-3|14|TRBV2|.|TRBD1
CASSGDRGQDTQYF
TGTGCCAGCAGCGGGGACAGGGGGCAAGATACGCAGTATTTT
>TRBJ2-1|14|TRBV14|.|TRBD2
CASSQGLASDEQFF
TGTGCCAGCAGCCAAGGACTAGCGAGCGATGAGCAGTTCTTC
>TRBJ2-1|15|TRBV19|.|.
CASSIYSSSYNEQFF
TGTGCCAGTAGTATCTACAGCAGCTCCTACAATGAGCAGTTCTTC
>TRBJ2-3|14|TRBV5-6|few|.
CASSLGAGLDTQYF
TGTGCCAGCAGCTTGGGGGCAGGGTTAGATACGCAGTATTTT
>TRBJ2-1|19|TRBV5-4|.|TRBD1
CASSLDSFWGRGKGNEQFF
TGTGCCAGCAGCCTAGATTCCTTTTGGGGCAGGGGGAAAGGCAATGAGCAGTTCTTC
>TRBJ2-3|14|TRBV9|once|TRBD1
CASSGTGDTDTQYF
TGTGCCAGCAGCGGAACAGGGGATACCGATACGCAGTATTTT
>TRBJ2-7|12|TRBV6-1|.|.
CASHRTSYEQYF
TGTGCCAGCCATAGGACTTCCTACGAGCAGTACTTC
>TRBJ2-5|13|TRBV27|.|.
CASSSGPQETQYF
TGTGCCAGCAGTTCAGGCCCCCAAGAGACCCAGTACTTC
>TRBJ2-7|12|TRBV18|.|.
CASSPDNYEQYF
TGTGCCAGCTCACCGGACAACTACGAGCAGTACTTC
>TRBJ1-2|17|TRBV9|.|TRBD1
CASSPQTGPAFRSDYTF
TGTGCCAGCAGCCCCCAGACAGGGCCAGCCTTCAGGTCTGACTACACCTTC
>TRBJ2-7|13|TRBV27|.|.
CASSLRGPYEQYF
TGTGCCAGCAGTCTGCGGGGGCCCTACGAGCAGTACTTC
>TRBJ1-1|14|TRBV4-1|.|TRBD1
CASSQEQGATEAFF
TGCGCCAGCAGCCAAGAACAGGGGGCAACTGAAGCTTTCTTT
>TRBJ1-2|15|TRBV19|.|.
CASFYLGPPIYGYTF
TGTGCCAGTTTTTATCTTGGCCCGCCAATCTATGGCTACACCTTC
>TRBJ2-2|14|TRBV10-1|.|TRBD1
CASRRDRHTGELFF
TGCGCCAGCCGAAGGGACAGGCACACCGGGGAGCTGTTTTTT
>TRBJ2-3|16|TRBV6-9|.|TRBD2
CASSYLSGGPGDTQYF
TGTGCCAGCAGTTACTTGTCGGGGGGGCCGGGAGATACGCAGTATTTT
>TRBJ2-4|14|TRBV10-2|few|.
CASSESDPRGIQYF
TGCGCCAGCAGTGAGTCTGACCCGCGGGGCATTCAGTACTTC
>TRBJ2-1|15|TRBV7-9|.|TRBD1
CASSWIQGVYNEQFF
TGTGCCAGCAGCTGGATACAGGGGGTCTACAATGAGCAGTTCTTC
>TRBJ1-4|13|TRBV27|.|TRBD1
CASSRDRGSELFF
TGTGCCAGCAGCCGGGACAGGGGGAGTGAACTGTTTTTT
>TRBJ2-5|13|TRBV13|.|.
CASSLGGRETQYF
TGTGCCAGCAGCTTAGGCGGGAGAGAGACCCAGTACTTC
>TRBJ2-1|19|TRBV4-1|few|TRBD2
CASSQGLAGGPSSYNEQFF
TGCGCCAGCAGCCAGGGACTAGCGGGGGGGCCCAGCTCCTACAATGAGCAGTTCTTC
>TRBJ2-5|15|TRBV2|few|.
CASSDEGGPQETQYF
TGTGCCAGCAGTGATGAGGGAGGCCCCCAAGAGACCCAGTACTTC
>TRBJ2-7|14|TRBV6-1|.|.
CASSELTLSYEQYF
TGTGCCAGCAGTGAATTGACACTCTCCTACGAGCAGTACTTC
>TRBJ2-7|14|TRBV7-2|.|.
CASSLLSGAYEQYF
TGTGCCAGCAGCTTATTATCGGGGGCCTACGAGCAGTACTTC
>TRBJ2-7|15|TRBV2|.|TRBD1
CASSSHRGRQYEQYF
TGTGCCAGCAGTTCCCACAGGGGGCGACAATACGAGCAGTACTTC